Presented here are 4 T cell receptor beta chains from one specimen sequenced in a study of blood T cell repertoires in COVID-19. Assay used: immunoSEQ multiplex PCR; TCRdb lists only in-frame clones, some missing. The sample has under 150,000 clones, about 77% seen once. The sample consisted of peripheral blood. These receptor sequences come from a woman between 50 and 59 years old with active or convalescent COVID-19.

This clone was found a few times. The chain joins TRBV30 to TRBJ1-4; possible D gene TRBD1, 5 bases. Germline values: CDR1 GTSNPN, CDR2 SVGIG (reference sequence). V was pared by 1 base and J by 4 bases, with 19 bases between. The CDR3 spans 17 residues. The CDR3: CAWSESMGPLYNEKLFF. The CDR3 DNA reads TGTGCCTGGAGTGAATCAATGGGGCCGCTTTATAATGAAAAACTGTTTTTT.

The chain couples TRBV2 to TRBJ2-2; 8 positions match TRBD2. The CDR3 runs to 16 residues. Germline loops: CDR1 SNHLY, CDR2 FYNNEI. V trimming: 6 bases; J trimming: 7 bases; junction bases outside the gene matches: 13. The CDR3 region has the DNA TGTGCCAGCAGGCGGGAGGCGGGAGGATTAGGCGGGGAGCTGTTTTTT. Translating gives CASRREAGGLGGELFF.

This clone was seen a handful of times. For the CDR3, the DNA is TGCGCCAGCAGCTTGTCGCCGCCGGTTTTAAATTCACCCCTCCACTTT. Translated: CASSLSPPVLNSPLHF. V gene TRBV5-1 combines with J gene TRBJ1-6; D is ambiguous. CDR3 length: 16 residues. In germline, CDR1 is SGHRS, CDR2 YFSETQ. With 1 base removed from V and 7 bases from J, the gap between germline ends came to 15 bases. The variable domain in full, completed from reference TRBV5-1 and TRBJ1-6, reads KAGVTQTPRYLIKTRGQQVTLSCSPISGHRSVSWYQQTPGQGLQFLFEYFSETQRNKGNFPGRFSGRQFSNSRSEMNVSTLELGDSALYLCASSLSPPVLNSPLHFGNGTRLTVT.

The J gene is TRBJ1-1, the V gene TRBV7-2; no reliable D call. The CDR3 contains 14 residues. CDR1 is SGHTA, CDR2 FQGNSA, per germline. The V end was cut by 5 bases, the J end by 1 base, with 11 bases between. The CDR3 coding sequence is TGTGCCAGCAGCCCGACATACCAGAACACTGAAGCTTTCTTT. This gives the protein CASSPTYQNTEAFF. Supplemented by reference TRBV7-2 and TRBJ1-1, the full variable domain reads GAGVSQSPSNKVTEKGKDVELRCDPISGHTALYWYRQSLGQGLEFLIYFQGNSAPDKSGLPSDRFSAERTGGSVSTLTIQRTQQEDSAVYLCASSPTYQNTEAFFGQGTRLTVV.